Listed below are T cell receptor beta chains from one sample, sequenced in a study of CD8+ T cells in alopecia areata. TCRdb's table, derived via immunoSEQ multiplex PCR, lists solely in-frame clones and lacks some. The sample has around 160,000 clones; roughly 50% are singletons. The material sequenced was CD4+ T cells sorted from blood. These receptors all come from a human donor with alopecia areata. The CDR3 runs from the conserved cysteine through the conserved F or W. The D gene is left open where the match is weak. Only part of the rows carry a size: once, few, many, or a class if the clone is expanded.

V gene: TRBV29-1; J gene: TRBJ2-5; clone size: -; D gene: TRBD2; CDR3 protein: CSVLAGEETQYF; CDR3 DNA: TGCAGCGTATTAGCGGGAGAAGAGACCCAGTACTTC
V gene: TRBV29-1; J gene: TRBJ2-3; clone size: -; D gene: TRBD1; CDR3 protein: CSVRPGQGSWGSADTQYF; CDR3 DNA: TGCAGCGTGCGACCGGGACAGGGATCGTGGGGGTCAGCAGATACGCAGTATTTT
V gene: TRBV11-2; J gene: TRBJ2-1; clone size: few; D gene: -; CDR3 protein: CASSFSDMVEQFF; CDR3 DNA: TGTGCCAGCAGCTTTTCAGATATGGTTGAGCAGTTCTTC
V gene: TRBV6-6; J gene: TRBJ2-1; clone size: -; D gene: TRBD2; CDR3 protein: CASRPAGGPYEQFF; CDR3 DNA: TGTGCCAGCAGACCGGCGGGAGGGCCTTATGAGCAGTTCTTC
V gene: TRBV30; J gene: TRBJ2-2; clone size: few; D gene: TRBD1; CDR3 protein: CAWSNIGTGNTGELFF; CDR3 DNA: TGTGCCTGGAGTAATATTGGGACAGGCAACACCGGGGAGCTGTTTTTT
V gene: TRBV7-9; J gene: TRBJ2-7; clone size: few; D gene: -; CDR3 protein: CASSPGQYF; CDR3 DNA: TGTGCCAGCAGCCCTGGGCAGTACTTC
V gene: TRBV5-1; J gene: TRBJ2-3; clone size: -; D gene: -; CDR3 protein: CASSLVTGVLDTQYF; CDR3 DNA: TGCGCCAGCAGCTTGGTAACGGGAGTTTTGGATACGCAGTATTTT
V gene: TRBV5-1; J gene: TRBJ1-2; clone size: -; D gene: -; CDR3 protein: CASSLAAGQSYGYTF; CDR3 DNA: TGCGCCAGCAGCTTGGCGGCTGGCCAGAGCTATGGCTACACCTTC
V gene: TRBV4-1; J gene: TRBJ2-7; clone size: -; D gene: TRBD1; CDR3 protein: CASSPGTGRYEQYF; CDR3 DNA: TGCGCCAGCAGCCCAGGGACAGGACGCTACGAGCAGTACTTC
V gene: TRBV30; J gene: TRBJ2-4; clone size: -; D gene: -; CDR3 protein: CAWSVIGTGENIQYF; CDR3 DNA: TGTGCCTGGAGTGTAATCGGGACTGGAGAAAACATTCAGTACTTC
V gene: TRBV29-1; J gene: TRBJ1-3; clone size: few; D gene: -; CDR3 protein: CSARDFGSGNTIYF; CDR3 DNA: TGCAGCGCTAGGGACTTTGGCTCTGGAAACACCATATATTTT
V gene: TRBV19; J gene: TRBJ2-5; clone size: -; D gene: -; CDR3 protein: CASSVGIQETQYF; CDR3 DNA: TGTGCCAGTAGTGTTGGGATCCAAGAGACCCAGTACTTC
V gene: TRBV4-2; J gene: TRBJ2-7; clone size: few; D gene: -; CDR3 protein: CASSHPMRQAANEQYF; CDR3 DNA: TGTGCCAGCAGCCATCCCATGCGGCAGGCAGCCAACGAGCAGTACTTC
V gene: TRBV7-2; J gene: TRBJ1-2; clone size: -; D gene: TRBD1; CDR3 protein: CASSSRDRAVWAGYTF; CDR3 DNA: TGTGCCAGCAGCTCACGGGACAGGGCGGTATGGGCTGGCTACACCTTC
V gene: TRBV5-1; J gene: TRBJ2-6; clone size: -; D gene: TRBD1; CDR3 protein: CASSVLQGTGANVLTF; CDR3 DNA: TGCGCCAGCAGCGTCCTACAGGGGACTGGGGCCAACGTCCTGACTTTC
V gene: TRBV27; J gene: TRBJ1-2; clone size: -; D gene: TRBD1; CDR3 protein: CASSFVAGQGSGYTF; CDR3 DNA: TGTGCCAGCAGTTTCGTAGCGGGACAGGGGAGTGGCTACACCTTC
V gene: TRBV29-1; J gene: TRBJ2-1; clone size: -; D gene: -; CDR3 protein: CSGNAVDEQFF; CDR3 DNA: TGCAGCGGCAACGCGGTCGATGAGCAGTTCTTC
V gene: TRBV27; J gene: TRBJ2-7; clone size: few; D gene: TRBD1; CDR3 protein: CASSRDRGYEQYF; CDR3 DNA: TGTGCCAGCAGTCGGGACAGGGGCTACGAGCAGTACTTC
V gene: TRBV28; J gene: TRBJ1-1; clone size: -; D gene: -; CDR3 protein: CASLLQGLAEAFF; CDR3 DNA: TGTGCCAGCCTTCTTCAGGGTTTAGCTGAAGCTTTCTTT
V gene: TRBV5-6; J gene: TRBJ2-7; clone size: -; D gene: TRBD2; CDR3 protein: CASSLAGLAGSGREQYF; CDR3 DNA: TGTGCCAGCAGCTTGGCCGGACTAGCGGGTTCTGGGCGCGAGCAGTACTTC
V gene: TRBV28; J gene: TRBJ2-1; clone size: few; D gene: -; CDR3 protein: CASSLGGGLRDEQFF; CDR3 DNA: TGTGCCAGCAGTTTAGGAGGGGGCCTTCGGGATGAGCAGTTCTTC
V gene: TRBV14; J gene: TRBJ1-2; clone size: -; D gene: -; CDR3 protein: CASSQVGGYGYTF; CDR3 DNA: TGTGCCAGCAGCCAAGTTGGGGGCTATGGCTACACCTTC
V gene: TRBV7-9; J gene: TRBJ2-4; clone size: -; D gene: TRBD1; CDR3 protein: CASSSAGTVKNIQYF; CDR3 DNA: TGTGCCAGCAGCTCAGCCGGGACAGTGAAAAACATTCAGTACTTC
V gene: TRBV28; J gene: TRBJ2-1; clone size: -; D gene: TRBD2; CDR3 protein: CASSSAGRSSYNEQFF; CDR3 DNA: TGTGCCAGCAGTTCAGCGGGACGGAGCTCCTACAATGAGCAGTTCTTC
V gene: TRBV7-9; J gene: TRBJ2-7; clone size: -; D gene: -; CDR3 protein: CASSLAVRSGEQYF; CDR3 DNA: TGTGCCAGCAGCTTAGCGGTGCGATCGGGGGAGCAGTACTTC
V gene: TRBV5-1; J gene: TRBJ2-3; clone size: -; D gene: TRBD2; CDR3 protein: CASSQGLASTDTQYF; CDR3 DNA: TGCGCCAGCAGTCAGGGACTAGCGAGCACAGATACGCAGTATTTT
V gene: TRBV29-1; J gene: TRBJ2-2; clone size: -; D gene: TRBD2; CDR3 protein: CSVGSTKREAGELFF; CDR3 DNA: TGCAGCGTTGGGTCGACTAAACGGGAGGCCGGGGAGCTGTTTTTT
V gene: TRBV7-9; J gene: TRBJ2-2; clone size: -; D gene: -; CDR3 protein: CASSLAGATGELFF; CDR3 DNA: TGTGCCAGCAGCTTAGCGGGGGCCACCGGGGAGCTGTTTTTT
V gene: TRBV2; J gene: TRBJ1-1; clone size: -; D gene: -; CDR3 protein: CASSFGVSWTEAFF; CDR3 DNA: TGTGCCAGCAGTTTTGGGGTGTCTTGGACTGAAGCTTTCTTT
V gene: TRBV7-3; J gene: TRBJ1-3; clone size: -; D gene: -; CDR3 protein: CASSASSGNTIYF; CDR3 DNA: TGTGCCAGCAGCGCGTCCTCGGGAAACACCATATATTTT
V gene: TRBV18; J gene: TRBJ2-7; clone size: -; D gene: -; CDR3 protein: CASSHGGRAEQYF; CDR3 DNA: TGTGCCAGCTCACATGGGGGGCGAGCCGAGCAGTACTTC
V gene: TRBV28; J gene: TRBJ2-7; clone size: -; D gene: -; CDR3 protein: CASSLPAYEQYF; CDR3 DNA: TGTGCCAGCAGTTTACCTGCCTACGAGCAGTACTTC
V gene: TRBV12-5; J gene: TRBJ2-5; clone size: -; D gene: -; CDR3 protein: CASSPGETQYF; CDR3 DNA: TGTGCTAGTTCTCCGGGGGAGACCCAGTACTTC
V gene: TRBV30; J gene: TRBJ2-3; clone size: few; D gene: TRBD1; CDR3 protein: CAWGTASTDTQYF; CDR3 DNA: TGTGCCTGGGGGACAGCGAGCACAGATACGCAGTATTTT